The source of this T cell receptor beta chain is a study of ipilimumab plus nivolumab after autologous stem cell transplantation. Study-wide background: Median doses per patient: roughly five ipilimumab, under 10 nivolumab. The DLBCL cohort had primary refractory and relapsed disease, with 18-month progression-free survival of approximately 87% and 28%.

Study-level results: Authors suggest TCR repertoire, Treg phenotype and gut microbiota support further study.

With regard to this clone: Its antigen is still unknown.

Here immunoSEQ multiplex PCR was the method, and the copy in TCRdb shows in-frame clones only, minus some. Of 15,000 to 20,000 clones listed, 65% to 85% are singletons. Dosing: nivolumab 3 mg/kg IV, weeks 1, 4, 7, 10, then every two weeks to week 26. This sample comprised PBMCs, obtained in a trial of ipilimumab plus nivolumab as post-transplant consolidation. The sequence was collected from a male donor with diffuse large B-cell lymphoma.

The CDR3 protein is CASSPGWTDGYTF. Here the CDR3 DNA reads TGCGCCAGCAGCCCGGGGTGGACGGATGGCTACACCTTC. The chain links TRBV4-3 to TRBJ1-2, with D uncertain. The V and J ends lost 4 bases and 6 bases respectively, with 12 bases between them. The CDR3 runs to 13 residues. The germline CDR1 and CDR2 sequences are LGHNA and YSLEER.